This T cell receptor (beta chain) was sequenced for a study of blood T cell repertoires in COVID-19. Study details: Acute-phase and convalescent COVID-19 samples originated in the United States, Italy and Spain. From T cells, B-cell-depleted T cells, or PBMCs came the material, which was cDNA or gDNA.

V dropped 2 bases and J dropped 6 bases, with 17 bases sitting between them. The CDR3 covers 17 residues. Germline CDR1 and CDR2: MNHEY and SVGEGT. This table comes from immunoSEQ multiplex PCR, and its TCRdb copy is limited to in-frame clones, with some not included. This sample has some 150,000 clones, with 91% found just once. This TCR was sampled from a man between 50 and 59 years old with acute or convalescent COVID-19. The rearrangement joins TRBV6-2 or TRBV6-3 to TRBJ1-6; tentative D call: TRBD1 (6 bases). The sequenced sample was peripheral blood. The CDR3 loop is CASSYPSWGQGNSPLHF. Here the CDR3 DNA reads TGTGCCAGCAGTTACCCGAGTTGGGGGCAGGGTAATTCACCCCTCCACTTT.